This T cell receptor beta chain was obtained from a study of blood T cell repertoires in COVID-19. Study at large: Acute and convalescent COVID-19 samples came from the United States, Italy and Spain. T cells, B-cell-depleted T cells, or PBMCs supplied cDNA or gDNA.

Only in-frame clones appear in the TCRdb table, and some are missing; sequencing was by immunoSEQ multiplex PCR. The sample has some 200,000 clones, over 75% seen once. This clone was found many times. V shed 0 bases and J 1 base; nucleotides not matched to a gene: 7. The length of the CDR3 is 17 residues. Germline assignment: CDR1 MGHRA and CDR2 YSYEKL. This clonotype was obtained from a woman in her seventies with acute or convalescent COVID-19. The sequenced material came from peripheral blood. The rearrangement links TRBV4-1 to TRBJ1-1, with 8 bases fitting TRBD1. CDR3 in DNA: TGCGCCAGCAGCCAAGAGGGCAGGGGGCGACGGAACACTGAAGCTTTCTTT. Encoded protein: CASSQEGRGRRNTEAFF.